What follows are 28 T cell receptor beta chains derived from one specimen sequenced in a study of regulatory T cells in long-lasting Graves disease. Indicated time point: newly diagnosed GD, antithyroid drugs for less than 3 months. The TCR library was prepared using RNA isolated from PBMCs. Arm-PCR of CDR3 regions and iRepertoire HTBI primers were used to build TCR beta libraries. TCRdb passed the multiplex PCR reads through MiXCR, listing each CDR3 protein once. The table shows 360,000 or so distinct CDR3 sequences, with 15% to 20% occurring only once. These data also featured in a second study, about T cells in Graves' hyperthyroidism and ophthalmopathy.

The sample in question was peripheral blood mononuclear cells (PBMCs), obtained at new diagnosis, from a patient treated with antithyroid drugs. All receptors come from a woman aged 18-30 years with Graves disease.

In this sample, this clonotype turned up a few times. The chain uses TRBV9 and TRBJ2-3, with D unresolved. This CDR3 spans 16 amino acids. Looked up from germline, CDR1 is SGDLS and CDR2 is YYNGEE. The V end was cut by 3 bases, the J end by 2 bases, with 16 bases between. CDR3 nucleotide sequence: TGTGCCAGCAGCGCCGGTAAAATCTCCTTCACAGATACGCAGTATTTT. Residues: CASSAGKISFTDTQYF.

This clonotype showed up just a few times. The chain links TRBV2 to TRBJ1-4; D not resolved. V was shortened by 1 base and J by 4 bases, with 10 bases between the two germline ends. CDR1 and CDR2 (germline): SNHLY, FYNNEI. This CDR3 is built from 15 residues. As DNA, the CDR3 is TGTGCCAGCAGTGAAGTAGAGCAGTATAATGAAAAACTGTTTTTT. Encoded protein: CASSEVEQYNEKLFF.

In this sample, this clonotype turned up many times. The chain combines TRBV7-2 with TRBJ2-3, with a weak D call TRBD2 (6 bases). Germline V gives CDR1 SGHTA, CDR2 FQGNSA. V was pared by 4 bases and J by 0 bases, with 11 bases between. This CDR3 comprises 15 residues. The chain's CDR3 is CASSSGTSSTDTQYF. In DNA form, the CDR3 reads TGTGCCAGCAGCTCTGGGACTTCTAGCACAGATACGCAGTATTTT. Variable domain in full (rest from reference TRBV7-2 and TRBJ2-3): GAGVSQSPSNKVTEKGKDVELRCDPISGHTALYWYRQSLGQGLEFLIYFQGNSAPDKSGLPSDRFSAERTGGSVSTLTIQRTQQEDSAVYLCASSSGTSSTDTQYFGPGTRLTVL.

A few counts support this clonotype. The gene calls are TRBV19 and TRBJ2-7; D possibly corresponds to TRBD1 (5 bases). This CDR3 has 15 residues. From germline, CDR1 is LNHDA and CDR2 SQIVND (reference sequence). The ends were cut back, 8 bases at V and 0 bases at J, with 17 bases in the middle. The CDR3 protein is CASLTVYRSSYEQYF. The CDR3, as DNA: TGTGCCAGTTTAACGGTGTACAGGTCCTCCTACGAGCAGTACTTC.

The CDR3 loop reads CSAPGKNIQYF. The CDR3 coding sequence is TGCAGTGCTCCAGGCAAAAACATTCAGTACTTC. The chain has TRBV20-1 and TRBJ2-4; D ambiguous. Germline values: CDR1 DFQATT, CDR2 SNEGSKA (reference sequence). The CDR3 loop spans 11 amino acids. V was cut by 5 bases and J by 3 bases, with 5 bases left in between.

This clonotype was seen ten or more times. This chain connects TRBV5-1 to TRBJ2-2; TRBD1 might be the D (6 bases). CDR3 length: 15 residues. The ends were cut back, 4 bases at V and 1 base at J, with 11 bases in the middle. CDR1 and CDR2 from the germline V gene are SGHRS and YFSETQ. CDR3 sequence reads: CASSLGQLNTGELFF. Written as DNA, the CDR3 is TGCGCCAGCAGCCTCGGACAGTTGAACACCGGGGAGCTGTTTTTT.

For this clonotype: A far more abundant clone sits one base away, making this likely a read error. The V and J genes are TRBV7-3 and TRBJ2-3; possible D gene TRBD2, 7 bases. The DNA end lines up better with TRBJ2-5; the J call may be wrong. The CDR3 contains 15 residues. Germline V gene data show CDR1 as SGHTA and CDR2 as FQGTGA. The CDR3 DNA follows: TGTGCCAGCAGCTTAAGGGGGCGGGGGAAAGAGATCCAGTACTTC. Protein sequence: CASSLRGRGKEIQYF.

This clonotype has ten or more counts. The chain uses TRBV3-1 and TRBJ2-3; D gene uncertain. V was shortened by 1 base and J by 1 base, with 6 bases between the two germline ends. The CDR3 contains 14 residues. CDR1 is LGHDT, CDR2 YNNKEL, per germline (reference sequence). The CDR3 spells CASSQAGRTDTQYF. DNA for the CDR3: TGTGCCAGCAGCCAAGCAGGACGCACAGATACGCAGTATTTT.

This clonotype was counted many times. The V gene is TRBV20-1, the J gene TRBJ2-1; 13 bases agree with TRBD2. The V segment lost 6 bases and the J segment 0 bases; nucleotides outside the gene matches: 14. Germline V gene data show CDR1 as DFQATT and CDR2 as SNEGSKA (reference sequence). This CDR3 is 19 amino acids long. CDR3 sequence reads: CSALTGTSGTRLSYNEQFF. The CDR3, as DNA: TGCAGTGCCCTCACCGGGACTAGCGGGACCCGACTCTCCTACAATGAGCAGTTCTTC.

This clonotype was found a few times. Germline and junction disagree at one end, which may indicate a read error. This chain connects TRBV12-3 or TRBV12-4 to TRBJ2-3; TRBD1 is a possible D gene (5 bases). This CDR3 has 12 residues. CDR3 nucleotide sequence: TGTGCCAGCCGTAACATCACAGGTACGCAGTATTTT. Amino acids: CASRNITGTQYF.

The chain employs TRBV12-3 or TRBV12-4 and TRBJ2-5; 12 bases agree with TRBD2. This CDR3 is built from 16 residues. V shed 5 bases, J shed 0 bases, and the junction held 4 bases outside the gene matches. The CDR3 DNA is TGTGCCAGCAGTATGCTAGCGGGGGGGAACCAAGAGACCCAGTACTTC. As protein: CASSMLAGGNQETQYF.

This clonotype was found many times. The chain employs TRBV3-1 and TRBJ2-5; D is perhaps TRBD1 (6 bases). V was cut by 3 bases and J by 2 bases, with 19 bases left in between. The length of the CDR3 is 17 residues. The germline gives CDR1 LGHDT, CDR2 YNNKEL (reference sequence). DNA of the CDR3: TGTGCCAGCAGCCAGCTCTTGACAGGCTCATTGCAAGAGACCCAGTACTTC. Translating gives CASSQLLTGSLQETQYF.

This clonotype was seen at least ten times. The chain combines TRBV3-1 with TRBJ2-3, with a possible D match to TRBD1 (6 bases). V was shortened by 0 bases and J by 6 bases, with 19 bases between the two germline ends. This CDR3 contains 17 residues. The V gene's germline CDR1 is LGHDT and CDR2 YNNKEL (reference sequence). CDR3 sequence: CASSQDKFGRTVDTQYF. In DNA form, the CDR3 reads TGTGCCAGCAGCCAAGATAAGTTTGGCAGGACAGTGGATACGCAGTATTTT.

This clonotype was observed at least ten times. This chain joins TRBV2 and TRBJ2-2, with D perhaps matching TRBD1 (5 bases). The CDR3 loop spans 17 amino acids. Germline assignment: CDR1 SNHLY and CDR2 FYNNEI. Between the trimmed V and J ends, which lost 2 bases and 3 bases, there was a span of 16 bases. The CDR3 DNA sequence: TGTGCCAGCAGTGAACGTCTCCCAGGGCTGGACACCGGGGAGCTGTTTTTT. It translates to CASSERLPGLDTGELFF.

The chain joins TRBV12-3 or TRBV12-4 to TRBJ2-1; D is possibly TRBD2 (6 bases). This CDR3 spans 18 amino acids. The germline V and J ends were trimmed by 1 base and 3 bases, with 19 bases remaining between them. The CDR3 DNA reads as TGTGCCAGCAGTTTAGAAGCGGGCCTTACCTCCTACTACAATGAGCAGTTCTTC. This sequence encodes CASSLEAGLTSYYNEQFF.

Notes on this clonotype: Mismatch with germline at one junction end may stem from a read error. V is TRBV6-1 and J is TRBJ1-6; 8 nucleotides line up with TRBD1. The length of the CDR3 is 15 residues. CDR1 MNHNS and CDR2 SASEGT come from the germline V gene. CDR3 sequence reads: CAGSESGQGYSPLHF. CDR3 nucleotide sequence: TGTGCCGGCAGTGAGAGCGGACAGGGCTATTCACCCCTCCACTTT.

This clonotype came up many times. V is TRBV28 and J is TRBJ1-3; D unclear. Germline V CDR1 and CDR2: MDHEN, SYDVKM. The CDR3 runs 15 residues. V lost 6 bases to trimming and J lost 0 bases, with 12 bases between them. The CDR3 DNA sequence: TGTGCCAGCAGCCGAATTTCCGTCTCTGGAAACACCATATATTTT. Translated, it gives CASSRISVSGNTIYF.

This clonotype ranks as hyperexpanded (1% or more). The V call is TRBV6-1, the J call TRBJ2-2; 10 nucleotides match TRBD2. V shed 6 bases, J shed 7 bases, and the junction held 11 bases outside the gene matches. CDR1 MNHNS and CDR2 SASEGT come from the germline V gene. The CDR3 spans 16 residues. CDR3 sequence: CASRSYLAGDLGELFF. CDR3 nucleotide sequence: TGTGCCAGCAGGTCCTACCTAGCGGGAGACCTCGGGGAGCTGTTTTTT.

This clonotype was found a few times. V usage is TRBV24-1 and J usage is TRBJ1-2; D remains ambiguous. The V end was cut by 5 bases, the J end by 4 bases, with 10 bases between. Germline V gene sequence: CDR1 KGHDR, CDR2 SFDVKD. This CDR3 is built from 13 residues. The CDR3 loop is CATSASDGYGYTF. For the CDR3, the DNA is TGTGCCACCAGTGCCTCGGACGGCTATGGCTACACCTTC.

Concerning this clonotype itself: Its ends do not fully match the called genes, so a read error is possible. The chain recombines TRBV15 with TRBJ1-1; D gene uncertain. Germline V CDR1 and CDR2: LNHNV, YYDKDF (reference sequence). The CDR3 loop spans 14 amino acids. CDR3 nucleotide sequence: TGTGCCACCAGCAGAGATTACGCGAACACTGAAGCTCTCTTT. It is translated as CATSRDYANTEALF.

This clonotype showed up many times. This rearrangement joins TRBV11-1 to TRBJ1-1; 8 nucleotides match TRBD1. V gave up 6 bases and J gave up 4 bases; unmatched junction bases: 10. The CDR3 contains 15 residues. Germline lookup yields CDR1 SGHAT and CDR2 FQDESV (reference sequence). The CDR3 sequence is CASRQDRGIITEAFF. The CDR3 region has the DNA TGTGCCAGCAGGCAAGACAGGGGAATTATCACTGAAGCTTTCTTT.

Comments on this clonotype: This may stem from a read error, because a much larger clone lies one nucleotide away. The chain carries TRBV6-2 or TRBV6-3 and TRBJ2-3; TRBD2 aligns across 8 bases. The germline V gene has CDR1 MNHEY and CDR2 SVGEGT. The junction had 11 bases not matched to a gene; V was cut back by 4 bases and J by 8 bases. The CDR3 contains 15 residues. CDR3 amino acids: CASSSSPSAGGTQYF. The CDR3 bases are TGTGCCAGCAGTTCCTCTCCCTCCGCGGGGGGTACGCAGTATTTT.

This clonotype was seen repeatedly, ten times or more. The chain couples TRBV3-1 to TRBJ1-2; 7 positions match TRBD1. V gave up 4 bases and J gave up 4 bases; unmatched junction bases: 6. Germline V lookup: CDR1 LGHDT, CDR2 YNNKEL (reference sequence). There are 14 residues in the CDR3. CDR3 in amino acids: CASSREGGTYGYTF. In DNA form, the CDR3 reads TGTGCCAGCAGCCGAGAAGGGGGCACCTATGGCTACACCTTC.

This clonotype was counted only a few times. The rearrangement links TRBV25-1 to TRBJ2-2; no reliable D call. Looked up from germline, CDR1 is MGHDK and CDR2 is SYGVNS. The V end was cut by 1 base, the J end by 1 base, with 16 bases between. This CDR3 is built from 18 residues. CDR3 in amino acids: CASSELLGQRRNTGELFF. The CDR3 DNA is TGTGCCAGCAGTGAATTGTTAGGGCAGAGAAGGAACACCGGGGAGCTGTTTTTT.

This clonotype occurred a few times. The DNA for the CDR3 is TGTGCCAGCAGCCAAGAATCGTCACGGGCAGCTATGCGGCTAGCCCCATATACGACCCAGTACTTC. Its translation is CASSQESSRAAMRLAPYTTQYF. The chain is built from TRBV3-1 and TRBJ2-5; a possible D gene is TRBD2 (5 bases). CDR1 LGHDT and CDR2 YNNKEL come from the germline V gene (reference sequence). CDR3 length: 22 residues. The V end lost 0 bases, the J end lost 7 bases, and 36 bases lay between the germline ends.

In its sample, this clonotype was seen a few times. The chain carries TRBV7-3 and TRBJ2-3, with 12 bases lining up with TRBD2. The J segment lost 1 base and the V segment lost 5 bases, leaving 4 bases of the junction unmatched. The CDR3 runs 16 residues. Germline assignment: CDR1 SGHTA and CDR2 FQGTGA. CDR3 nucleotides: TGTGCCAGCAGCAAGACTAGCGGGAGCGGCACAGATACGCAGTATTTT. It specifies CASSKTSGSGTDTQYF.

This clonotype was counted between two and nine times. The chain is built from TRBV9 and TRBJ2-3; 12 bases are shared with TRBD2. V lost 0 bases, J lost 4 bases, and 3 bases stayed unmatched. From germline, CDR1 is SGDLS and CDR2 YYNGEE. The CDR3 contains 16 residues. The CDR3 is CASSVGASGGADTQYF. The CDR3 nucleotides are TGTGCCAGCAGCGTAGGTGCTAGCGGGGGGGCAGATACGCAGTATTTT.

This clonotype is classed as medium-sized. The J gene is TRBJ2-7, the V gene TRBV5-1, with TRBD1 as a possible D gene (6 bases). This CDR3 has 14 amino acids. Looked up from germline, CDR1 is SGHRS and CDR2 is YFSETQ. Trimming took off 0 bases at V and 1 base at J, with 8 bases between the two ends. The CDR3 bases are TGCGCCAGCAGCTTGGACAGGGCATCCTACGAGCAGTACTTC. This gives the protein CASSLDRASYEQYF.